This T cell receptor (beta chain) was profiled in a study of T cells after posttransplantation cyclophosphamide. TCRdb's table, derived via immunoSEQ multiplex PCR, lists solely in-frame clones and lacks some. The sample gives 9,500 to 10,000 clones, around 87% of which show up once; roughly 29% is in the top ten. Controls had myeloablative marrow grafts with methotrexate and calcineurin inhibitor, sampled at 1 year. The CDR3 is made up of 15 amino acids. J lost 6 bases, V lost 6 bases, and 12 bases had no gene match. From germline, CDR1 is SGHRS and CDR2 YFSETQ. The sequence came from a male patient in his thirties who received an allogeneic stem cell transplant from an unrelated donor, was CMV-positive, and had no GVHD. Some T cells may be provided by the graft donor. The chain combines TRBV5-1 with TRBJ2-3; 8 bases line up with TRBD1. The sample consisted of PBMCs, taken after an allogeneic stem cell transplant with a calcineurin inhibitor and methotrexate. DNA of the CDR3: TGCGCCAGCATAACTGGTCCAGGGGGCGTCGATACGCAGTATTTT. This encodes CASITGPGGVDTQYF. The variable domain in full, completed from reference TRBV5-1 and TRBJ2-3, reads KAGVTQTPRYLIKTRGQQVTLSCSPISGHRSVSWYQQTPGQGLQFLFEYFSETQRNKGNFPGRFSGRQFSNSRSEMNVSTLELGDSALYLCASITGPGGVDTQYFGPGTRLTVL.